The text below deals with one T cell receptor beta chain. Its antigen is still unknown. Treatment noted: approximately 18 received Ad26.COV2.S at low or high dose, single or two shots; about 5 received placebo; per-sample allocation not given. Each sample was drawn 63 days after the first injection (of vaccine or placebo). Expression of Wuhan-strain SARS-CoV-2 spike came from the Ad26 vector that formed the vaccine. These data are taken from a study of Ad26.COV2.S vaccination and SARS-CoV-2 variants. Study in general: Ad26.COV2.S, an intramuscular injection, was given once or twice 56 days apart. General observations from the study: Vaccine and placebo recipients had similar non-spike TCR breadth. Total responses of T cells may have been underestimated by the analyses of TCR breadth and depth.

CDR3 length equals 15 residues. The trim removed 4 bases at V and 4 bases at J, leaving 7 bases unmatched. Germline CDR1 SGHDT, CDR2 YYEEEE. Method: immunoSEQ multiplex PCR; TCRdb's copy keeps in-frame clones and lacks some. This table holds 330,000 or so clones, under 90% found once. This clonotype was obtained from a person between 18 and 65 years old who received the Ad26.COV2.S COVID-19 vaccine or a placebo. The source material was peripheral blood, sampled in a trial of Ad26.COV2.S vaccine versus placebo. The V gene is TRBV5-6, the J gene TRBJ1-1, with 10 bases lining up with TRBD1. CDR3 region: CASSPGTGVITEAFF. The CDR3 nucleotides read TGTGCCAGCAGCCCCGGGACAGGGGTAATCACTGAAGCTTTCTTT.